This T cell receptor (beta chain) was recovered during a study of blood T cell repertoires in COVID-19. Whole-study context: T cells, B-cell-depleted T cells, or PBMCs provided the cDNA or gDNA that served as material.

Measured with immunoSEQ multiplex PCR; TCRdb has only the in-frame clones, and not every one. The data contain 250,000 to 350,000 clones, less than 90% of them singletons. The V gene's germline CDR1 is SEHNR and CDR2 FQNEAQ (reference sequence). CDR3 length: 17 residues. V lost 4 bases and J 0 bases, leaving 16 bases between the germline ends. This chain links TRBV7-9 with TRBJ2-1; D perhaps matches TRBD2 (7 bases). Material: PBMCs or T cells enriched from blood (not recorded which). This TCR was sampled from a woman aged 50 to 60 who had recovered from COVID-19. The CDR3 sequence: CASSSRGAGTSYNEQFF. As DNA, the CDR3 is TGTGCCAGCAGCTCCCGGGGGGCGGGAACCTCCTACAATGAGCAGTTCTTC.